This T cell receptor (beta chain) was found in a study of T cell responses to AZD1222 COVID-19 vaccine. Study-wide findings and caveats: The donor cohort was predominantly white British with a female majority, and clonal diversity may have been underestimated. Of spike-specific TCRs, nearly half reportedly target regions left unmutated in variants. When two AZD1222 doses had been given, Spike-specific TCR breadth and depth rose.

Doses given second, at about 4 or about 12 weeks, were pooled. The CDR3 loop spans 13 amino acids. Trimming took 3 bases from V and 3 from J; bases not matched to a gene: 1. From germline, CDR1 is KGHSH and CDR2 LQKENI. The assay was immunoSEQ multiplex PCR, and TCRdb's table has in-frame clones only and misses some. The top ten hold 6.5% of the sample, which has 70,000 or so clones, roughly 80% seen once. About this clone: What it binds is not known.

The sample here was peripheral blood, taken 28 days after the second AZD1222 dose. The chain recombines TRBV18 with TRBJ2-5; TRBD2 matches at 7 bases. This receptor was taken from an adult who received the AZD1222 COVID-19 vaccine. The CDR3, as DNA: TGTGCCAGCTCACCCGGACTAGAAGAGACCCAGTACTTC. Amino acid sequence: CASSPGLEETQYF.